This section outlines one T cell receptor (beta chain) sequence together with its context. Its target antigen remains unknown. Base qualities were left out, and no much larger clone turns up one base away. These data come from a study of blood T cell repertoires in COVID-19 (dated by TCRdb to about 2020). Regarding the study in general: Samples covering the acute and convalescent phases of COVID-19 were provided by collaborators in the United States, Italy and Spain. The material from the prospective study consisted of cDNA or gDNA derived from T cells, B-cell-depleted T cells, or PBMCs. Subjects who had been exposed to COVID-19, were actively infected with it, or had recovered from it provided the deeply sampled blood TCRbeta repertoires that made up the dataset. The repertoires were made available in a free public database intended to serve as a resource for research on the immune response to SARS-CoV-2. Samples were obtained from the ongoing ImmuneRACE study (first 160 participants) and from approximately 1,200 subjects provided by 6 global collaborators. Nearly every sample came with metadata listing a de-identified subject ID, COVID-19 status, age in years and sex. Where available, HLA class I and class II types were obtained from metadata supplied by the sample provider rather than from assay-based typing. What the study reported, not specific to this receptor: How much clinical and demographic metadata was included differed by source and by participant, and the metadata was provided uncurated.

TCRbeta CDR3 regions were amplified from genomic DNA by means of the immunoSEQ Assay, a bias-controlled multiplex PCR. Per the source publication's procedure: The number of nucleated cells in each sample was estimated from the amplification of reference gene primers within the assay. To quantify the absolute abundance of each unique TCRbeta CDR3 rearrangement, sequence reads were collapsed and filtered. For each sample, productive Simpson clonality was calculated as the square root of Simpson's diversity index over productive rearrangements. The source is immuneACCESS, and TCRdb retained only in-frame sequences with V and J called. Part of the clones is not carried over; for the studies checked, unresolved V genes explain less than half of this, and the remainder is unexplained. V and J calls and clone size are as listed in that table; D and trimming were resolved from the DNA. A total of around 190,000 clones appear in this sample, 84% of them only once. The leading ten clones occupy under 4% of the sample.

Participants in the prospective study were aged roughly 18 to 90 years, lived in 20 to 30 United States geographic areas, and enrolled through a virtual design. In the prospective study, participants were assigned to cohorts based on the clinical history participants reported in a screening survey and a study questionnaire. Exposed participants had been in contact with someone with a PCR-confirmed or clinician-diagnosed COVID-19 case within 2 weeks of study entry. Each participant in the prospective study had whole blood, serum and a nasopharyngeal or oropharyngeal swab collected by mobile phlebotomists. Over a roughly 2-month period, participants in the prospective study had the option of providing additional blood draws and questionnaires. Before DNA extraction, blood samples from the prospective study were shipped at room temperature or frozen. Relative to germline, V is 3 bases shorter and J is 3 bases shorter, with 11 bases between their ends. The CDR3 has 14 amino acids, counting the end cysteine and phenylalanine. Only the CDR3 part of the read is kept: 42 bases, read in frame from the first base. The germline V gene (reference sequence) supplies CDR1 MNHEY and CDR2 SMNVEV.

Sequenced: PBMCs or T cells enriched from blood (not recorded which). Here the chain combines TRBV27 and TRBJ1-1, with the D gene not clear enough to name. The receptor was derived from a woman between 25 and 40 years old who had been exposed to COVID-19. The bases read TGTGCCAGCAGTTTCGGCGGACTTCACACTGAAGCTTTCTTT. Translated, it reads CASSFGGLHTEAFF.